This T cell receptor beta chain came from a study of tumor and adjacent non-tumor tissue in lung cancer. No cell sorting was done before RNA was extracted from the tissue. TCRbeta libraries were built with three rounds of nested PCR, modified from ARM-PCR. TCRdb analysed the multiplex PCR reads with MiXCR anew, one entry per CDR3 protein. This sample has 200,000 to 250,000 distinct CDR3 sequences, with 60% to 75% found just once. As for this clonotype: The antigen is unknown.

Study results and caveats: Compared with tumor, normal lung showed significantly lower TCR diversity.

V was clipped by 6 bases and J by 6 bases; unmatched bases: 13. This CDR3 is 15 amino acids long. Germline CDR1 is DFQATT and CDR2 is SNEGSKA (reference sequence). The origin of this receptor is a man in his sixties with non-small cell lung cancer. The chain uses TRBV20-1 and TRBJ2-1, with TRBD2 identical over 8 bases. Sequencing was carried out using lung tumor tissue. The CDR3 loop is CSAKGLDTVLNEQFF. CDR3 nucleotide sequence: TGCAGTGCAAAGGGACTAGATACGGTGCTCAATGAGCAGTTCTTC.